These 31 T cell receptor beta chains came from one sample sequenced in a study of blood T cell repertoires in COVID-19. Some clones are missing from TCRdb's copy, which holds only in-frame ones; the method was immunoSEQ multiplex PCR. Of more than 250,000 clones listed, approximately 90% were seen once; the top ten hold more than 0.95%. Sequencing was carried out using PBMCs or T cells enriched from blood (not recorded which). The receptors derive from a woman between 40 and 55 years old with acute COVID-19.

This clone was found once. The rearrangement links TRBV19 to TRBJ1-2; no clear D gene. The CDR3 extends over 15 amino acids. Trimming took 9 bases from V and 1 from J, leaving 18 bases between them. In germline, CDR1 is LNHDA, CDR2 SQIVND (reference sequence). The CDR3 sequence: CASATINTDNYGYTF. Here the CDR3 DNA reads TGTGCCAGCGCGACCATTAATACAGATAACTATGGCTACACCTTC.

This clone appeared once. The V and J genes are TRBV5-5 and TRBJ2-1; the match to TRBD1 covers 12 bases. V lost 2 bases and J lost 1; bases outside the gene matches: 4. The CDR3 contains 17 residues. CDR1 and CDR2 (germline): SGHKS, YYEKEE (reference sequence). The CDR3 DNA follows: TGTGCCAGCAGCTTCCGGGACAGGGGGCTTTCCTACAATGAGCAGTTCTTC. It yields the protein CASSFRDRGLSYNEQFF.

The chain couples TRBV7-2 to TRBJ1-3; maybe TRBD1 (5 bases). The CDR3 loop spans 16 amino acids. Between the trimmed V and J ends, which lost 1 base and 0 bases, there was a span of 10 bases. Per the germline V gene, CDR1 is SGHTA and CDR2 is FQGNSA. In DNA form, the CDR3 reads TGTGCCAGCAGCTTAGTGGGGGGTCGCTCTGGAAACACCATATATTTT. It specifies CASSLVGGRSGNTIYF.

This chain joins TRBV6-5 and TRBJ1-1; 7 positions match TRBD1. V lost 0 bases, J lost 5 bases, and 6 bases stayed unmatched. The germline V gene has CDR1 MNHEY and CDR2 SVGAGI. This CDR3 is built from 15 residues. The CDR3 is CASSYSRQGVTEAFF. In nucleotides, the CDR3 is TGTGCCAGCAGTTACTCGCGTCAGGGGGTTACTGAAGCTTTCTTT.

V and J are TRBV29-1 and TRBJ1-1; maybe TRBD1 (5 bases). CDR3 length equals 13 residues. Germline V lookup: CDR1 SQVTM, CDR2 ANQGSEA. The V and J ends lost 2 bases and 4 bases respectively, with 11 bases between them. In nucleotides, the CDR3 is TGCAGCGTTGAACCGACAGTCTTCACTGAAGCTTTCTTT. This encodes CSVEPTVFTEAFF.

The chain couples TRBV25-1 to TRBJ2-1, with 7 bases aligning to TRBD1. Germline loops: CDR1 MGHDK, CDR2 SYGVNS. The CDR3 consists of 14 residues. Germline trimming cut 4 bases from V and 8 bases from J; bases unmatched to any gene: 8. CDR3 loop: CASSATGQRDEQFF. In nucleotides, the CDR3 is TGTGCCAGCAGTGCGACAGGGCAACGGGATGAGCAGTTCTTC. Full variable domain (outside the CDR3, taken from reference TRBV25-1 and TRBJ2-1): EADIYQTPRYLVIGTGKKITLECSQTMGHDKMYWYQQDPGMELHLIHYSYGVNSTEKGDLSSESTVSRIRTEHFPLTLESARPSHTSQYLCASSATGQRDEQFFGPGTRLTVL.

The rearrangement links TRBV28 to TRBJ1-5; D call uncertain. This CDR3 contains 15 residues. Trimming left V 1 base short and J 1 base short, with 8 bases between. Germline V gene sequence: CDR1 MDHEN, CDR2 SYDVKM. This CDR3 reads CASSLYTVSNQPQHF. In DNA form, the CDR3 reads TGTGCCAGCAGTTTATACACAGTGAGCAATCAGCCCCAGCATTTT.

The chain combines TRBV15 with TRBJ1-6; TRBD1 aligns across 7 bases. The CDR3 runs to 16 residues. J was trimmed by 5 bases and V by 0 bases; bases with no gene match: 4. CDR1 is LNHNV, CDR2 YYDKDF, per germline (reference sequence). This chain's CDR3 is CATSRETGDNNSPLHF. CDR3 nucleotides: TGTGCCACCAGCAGAGAAACAGGGGACAATAATTCACCCCTCCACTTT.

The rearrangement joins TRBV5-1 to TRBJ1-2; possibly TRBD1 for D (6 bases). V was trimmed by 1 base and J by 6 bases, leaving 16 bases between them. The CDR3 contains 15 residues. From germline, CDR1 is SGHRS and CDR2 YFSETQ. CDR3 sequence: CASSLMAGEWDGYTF. Here the CDR3 DNA reads TGCGCCAGCAGCTTGATGGCAGGGGAGTGGGATGGCTACACCTTC.

Comments on this clone: The sample holds other DNA sequences that translate to the same CDR3. The rearrangement links TRBV7-9 to TRBJ2-3; D is unresolved. V shed 3 bases and J shed 6 bases, with 4 bases lying between them. In germline, CDR1 is SEHNR, CDR2 FQNEAQ (reference sequence). The CDR3 sequence is 11 residues long. The CDR3 spells CASSFSDTQYF. As DNA, the CDR3 is TGTGCCAGCAGCTTCTCCGATACGCAGTATTTT.

This clone was found a few times. The chain is built from TRBV19 and TRBJ1-5; D call uncertain. There are 15 residues in the CDR3. V lost 6 bases and J 3 bases, leaving 15 bases between the germline ends. Germline CDR1 and CDR2: LNHDA and SQIVND (reference sequence). The CDR3 nucleotides are TGTGCCAGTAGCCTCCGTGGACGGGACAATCAGCCCCAGCATTTT. Protein: CASSLRGRDNQPQHF.

This clone was recorded only once. This chain joins TRBV7-3 and TRBJ2-7; 7 nucleotides align to TRBD1. In germline, CDR1 is SGHTA, CDR2 FQGTGA. The CDR3 totals 14 residues. V was pared by 4 bases and J by 7 bases, with 10 bases of the junction left unmatched. The CDR3 region is CASSSQGPSGEQYF. CDR3 nucleotides: TGTGCCAGCAGCTCACAGGGGCCCTCGGGGGAGCAGTACTTC.

The V call is TRBV25-1, the J call TRBJ2-1; 14 bases map to TRBD2. Losses at the gene ends were 4 bases for V and 6 bases for J; bases not matched to a gene: 2. This CDR3 is 15 amino acids long. Germline values: CDR1 MGHDK, CDR2 SYGVNS. The CDR3 bases are TGTGCCAGCAGTGGGGGACTAGCGGGAGCCAATGAGCAGTTCTTC. This encodes CASSGGLAGANEQFF.

The CDR3 coding sequence is TGTGCCAGCAGCCAAGGGCTAGCGGGAGGGACCGGGGAGCTGTTTTTT. Translated, it gives CASSQGLAGGTGELFF. The V gene is TRBV3-1 (or the pseudogene TRBV3-2), the J gene TRBJ2-2; TRBD2 agrees at 12 bases. V shed 1 base and J 5 bases; nucleotides not matched to a gene: 2. This CDR3 has 16 residues. Germline-derived CDR1 and CDR2 are LGHDT and YNNKEL (reference sequence).

The chain employs TRBV7-6 and TRBJ1-1; 8 bases fit TRBD1. The length of the CDR3 is 15 residues. Germline lookup yields CDR1 SGHVS and CDR2 FNYEAQ. The ends lost 4 bases at V and 0 bases at J; junction bases unmatched: 4. The CDR3 loop is CASSSLGQVNTEAFF. DNA for the CDR3: TGTGCCAGCAGCTCGTTGGGACAGGTGAACACTGAAGCTTTCTTT. Full variable domain (rest looked up from reference TRBV7-6 and TRBJ1-1): GAGVSQSPRYKVTKRGQDVALRCDPISGHVSLYWYRQALGQGPEFLTYFNYEAQQDKSGLPNDRFSAERPEGSISTLTIQRTEQRDSAMYRCASSSLGQVNTEAFFGQGTRLTVV.

The CDR3 region has the DNA TGCGCCAGCAGCACCGGACAGGCCAACTATGGCTACACCTTC. Amino acid sequence: CASSTGQANYGYTF. J is TRBJ1-2 and V is TRBV5-1, with 7 bases fitting TRBD1. The CDR3 has 14 amino acids. Germline V gene sequence: CDR1 SGHRS, CDR2 YFSETQ. After removal of 4 bases from V and 2 bases from J, the junction contained 5 bases not matched to a gene.

This sequence joins TRBV9 and TRBJ2-7, with D perhaps matching TRBD2 (6 bases). Trimming shortened V by 7 bases and J by 9 bases, and 20 bases separated the two germline ends. CDR1 and CDR2 from the germline V gene are SGDLS and YYNGEE. The CDR3 runs to 13 residues. This CDR3 reads CASARDLGFGQYF. The CDR3 nucleotides are TGTGCCAGCGCCCGGGACTTAGGATTTGGGCAGTACTTC.

V and J are TRBV9 and TRBJ1-2; 9 positions agree with TRBD1. The CDR3 is 16 amino acids. V trimming: 2 bases; J trimming: 6 bases; junction bases outside the gene matches: 11. Germline V gene lookup returns CDR1 SGDLS and CDR2 YYNGEE. CDR3 amino acids: CASSVGTGISDDGYTF. The CDR3 DNA sequence: TGTGCCAGCAGCGTCGGGACAGGGATCAGTGACGATGGCTACACCTTC.

A word on this clone: One end of the junction does not line up with germline, which may come from a read error. This chain links TRBV27 with TRBJ1-4; TRBD1 agrees at 11 bases. The CDR3 runs to 14 residues. Germline V lookup: CDR1 MNHEY, CDR2 SMNVEV (reference sequence). CDR3 DNA: TGTGCCAGTTACCATCGGGACAGGGGGATCAAAGTGGATTTT. This codes for CASYHRDRGIKVDF.

This clone was seen just once. The gene calls are TRBV10-3 and TRBJ2-7; 10 nucleotides line up with TRBD2. The CDR3 consists of 14 residues. The germline V gene has CDR1 ENHRY and CDR2 SYGVKD. Unmatched junction bases numbered 1, after V lost 5 bases and J lost 0 bases. The CDR3 DNA reads as TGTGCCATCAGTCCTAGCGGGAGCTCCTACGAGCAGTACGTC. It is translated as CAISPSGSSYEQYV.

This rearrangement joins TRBV7-9 to TRBJ2-5; TRBD2 agrees at 8 bases. The trim removed 7 bases at V and 2 bases at J, leaving 15 bases unmatched. Germline CDR1 SEHNR, CDR2 FQNEAQ (reference sequence). The CDR3 spans 17 residues. CDR3 coding DNA: TGTGCCAGCACCATGCGGGGTCTAGCGGGTGGGCAAGAGACCCAGTACTTC. Protein: CASTMRGLAGGQETQYF.

The rearrangement links TRBV11-3 to TRBJ2-7; no definite D call. Looked up from germline, CDR1 is SGHNT and CDR2 is YENEEA. The CDR3 totals 17 residues. Trimming removed 5 bases from V and 5 bases from J, with 25 bases in between. Here the CDR3 reads CASSPSRGAPKVNEQYV. The DNA for the CDR3 is TGTGCCAGCAGCCCATCCCGAGGAGCTCCCAAAGTCAACGAGCAGTACGTC.

The chain is built from TRBV7-2 and TRBJ2-7, with a tentative D call TRBD2 (5 bases). The CDR3 length is 14 residues. V was trimmed by 0 bases and J by 5 bases, leaving 11 bases between them. Germline CDR1 SGHTA, CDR2 FQGNSA. CDR3: CASSLALFGDEQYV. The CDR3 DNA is TGTGCCAGCAGCTTAGCGCTCTTCGGGGACGAGCAGTACGTC.

The chain uses TRBV9 and TRBJ1-2; weak D call: TRBD1 (5 bases). V was clipped by 6 bases and J by 8 bases, with 14 bases between them. Germline values: CDR1 SGDLS, CDR2 YYNGEE. The CDR3 sequence is 12 residues long. CDR3 loop: CASTGGGDGYTF. As DNA, the CDR3 is TGTGCCAGCACCGGCGGGGGTGACGGCTACACCTTC.

With respect to this clone: Within the sample, other DNA sequences also encode this same CDR3. The V gene is TRBV7-3, the J gene TRBJ2-1; possibly TRBD1 for D (5 bases). This CDR3 has 13 residues. The V gene lost 6 bases and the J gene lost 3 bases, with 9 bases spanning the gap. Germline CDR1 is SGHTA and CDR2 is FQGTGA. This CDR3 is CASSLDSYNEQFF. The CDR3, as DNA: TGTGCCAGCAGTCTTGACAGCTACAATGAGCAGTTCTTC.

The rearrangement links TRBV5-1 to TRBJ1-1, with D tentatively TRBD1 (5 bases). The CDR3 contains 13 residues. The germline V gene encodes CDR1 SGHRS and CDR2 YFSETQ. Trimming shortened V by 4 bases and J by 8 bases, and 15 bases separated the two germline ends. CDR3 in amino acids: CASSDATGVEAFF. For the CDR3, the DNA is TGCGCCAGCAGCGACGCAACAGGCGTCGAAGCTTTCTTT.

The chain uses TRBV5-1 and TRBJ2-5; maybe TRBD1 (6 bases). The V and J ends lost 7 bases and 3 bases respectively, with 13 bases between them. The germline CDR1 and CDR2 sequences are SGHRS and YFSETQ. CDR3 size: 13 residues. The CDR3 spells CASQEGHEETQYF. The CDR3 DNA reads TGCGCCAGCCAAGAGGGACACGAAGAGACCCAGTACTTC. The full variable domain, with the rest looked up from reference TRBV5-1 and TRBJ2-5, is KAGVTQTPRYLIKTRGQQVTLSCSPISGHRSVSWYQQTPGQGLQFLFEYFSETQRNKGNFPGRFSGRQFSNSRSEMNVSTLELGDSALYLCASQEGHEETQYFGPGTRLLVL.

The chain uses TRBV6-5 and TRBJ2-7, with TRBD2 as a possible D gene (7 bases). The CDR3 totals 14 residues. With 6 bases removed from V and 2 bases from J, the gap between germline ends came to 14 bases. Looked up from germline, CDR1 is MNHEY and CDR2 is SVGAGI. This CDR3 reads CASRTGGPPYEQYV. The CDR3 nucleotides read TGTGCCAGCAGGACCGGGGGGCCTCCCTACGAGCAGTACGTC.

J is TRBJ2-5 and V is TRBV5-1; the match to TRBD1 covers 8 bases. V gave up 4 bases and J gave up 2 bases; unmatched junction bases: 7. The CDR3 is 15 amino acids. Germline CDR1 SGHRS, CDR2 YFSETQ. DNA of the CDR3: TGCGCCAGCAGCCGAACGGGACAGGCGCAAGAGACCCAGTACTTC. It translates to CASSRTGQAQETQYF.

The chain recombines TRBV30 with TRBJ2-5, with 7 bases matching TRBD2. The J segment lost 2 bases and the V segment lost 0 bases, leaving 3 bases of the junction unmatched. The CDR3 is made up of 14 amino acids. Per the germline V gene, CDR1 is GTSNPN and CDR2 is SVGIG (reference sequence). The CDR3 spells CAWSVRGLQETQYF. The CDR3, as DNA: TGTGCCTGGAGTGTAAGGGGACTACAAGAGACCCAGTACTTC.

V usage is TRBV18 and J usage is TRBJ1-2, with a weak D call TRBD1 (6 bases). The V gene's germline CDR1 is KGHSH and CDR2 LQKENI. Deletions cut 5 bases from V and 4 bases from J, with 17 bases between. There are 15 residues in the CDR3. The CDR3 protein is CASSGQDRSFYGYTF. Written as DNA, the CDR3 is TGTGCCAGCTCAGGCCAAGACAGGTCTTTCTATGGCTACACCTTC.